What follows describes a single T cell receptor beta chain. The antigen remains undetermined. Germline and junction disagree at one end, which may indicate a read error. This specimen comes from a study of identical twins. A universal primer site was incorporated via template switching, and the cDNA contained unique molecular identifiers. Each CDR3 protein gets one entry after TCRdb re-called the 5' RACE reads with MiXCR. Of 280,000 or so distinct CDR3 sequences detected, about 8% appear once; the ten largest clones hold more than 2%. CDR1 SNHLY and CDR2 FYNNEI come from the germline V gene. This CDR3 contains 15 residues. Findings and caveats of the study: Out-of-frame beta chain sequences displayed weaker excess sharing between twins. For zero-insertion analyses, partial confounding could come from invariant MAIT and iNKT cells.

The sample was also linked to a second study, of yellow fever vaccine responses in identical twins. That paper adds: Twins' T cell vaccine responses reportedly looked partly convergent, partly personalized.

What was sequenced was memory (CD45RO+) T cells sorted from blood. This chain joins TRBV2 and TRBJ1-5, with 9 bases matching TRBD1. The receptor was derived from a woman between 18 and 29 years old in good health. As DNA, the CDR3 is TGTGCCAGCAGAGAAGGGACAGGGCGAAATCAGCCCCAGCATTTT. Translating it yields CASREGTGRNQPQHF.